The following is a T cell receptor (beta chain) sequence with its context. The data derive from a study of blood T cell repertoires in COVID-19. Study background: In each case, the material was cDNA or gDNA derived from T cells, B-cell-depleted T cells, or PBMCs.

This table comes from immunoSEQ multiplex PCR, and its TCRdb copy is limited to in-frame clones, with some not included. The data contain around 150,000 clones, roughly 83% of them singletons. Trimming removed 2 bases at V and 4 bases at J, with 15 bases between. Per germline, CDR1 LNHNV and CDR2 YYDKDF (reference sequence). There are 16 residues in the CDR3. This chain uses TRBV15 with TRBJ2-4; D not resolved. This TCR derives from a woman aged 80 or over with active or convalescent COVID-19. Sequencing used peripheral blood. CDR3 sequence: CATSRFHQVGKNIQYF. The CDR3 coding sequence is TGTGCCACCAGCAGATTCCACCAGGTTGGGAAAAACATTCAGTACTTC. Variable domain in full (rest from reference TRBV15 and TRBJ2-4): DAMVIQNPRYQVTQFGKPVTLSCSQTLNHNVMYWYQQKSSQAPKLLFHYYDKDFNNEADTPDNFQSRRPNTSFCFLDIRSPGLGDTAMYLCATSRFHQVGKNIQYFGAGTRLSVL.